This record looks at one TCR beta chain sequence and its context. Its antigen is as yet unknown. The germline V gene encodes CDR1 SNHLY and CDR2 FYNNEI. The V end lost 6 bases, the J end lost 5 bases, and 17 bases lay between the germline ends. CDR3 length equals 15 residues. The data originate from a study of T cell repertoires in cytomegalovirus infection. Study summary: CMV epitopes that were recently identified and HLA-C-restricted were used alongside well-studied HLA-B-restricted ones. Overall study findings and caveats: It was HLA-C-restricted CMV-specific TCR beta clonotypes that dominated the response ex vivo.

TCRdb recomputed calls from the reads with MiXCR, one row per CDR3 protein. There are 800,000 to 950,000 distinct CDR3 sequences in the sample; approximately 29% occur only once, and around 12% lies in the top ten. The clonotype was recovered from a human donor in good health (CMV status not recorded). Some clones in this sample may be carry-over from other donors' samples. The source was cultured CD8+ T cells from PBMCs, collected from culture after CMV antigen stimulation. The chain combines TRBV2 with TRBJ1-5; D possibly corresponds to TRBD1 (5 bases). The CDR3 DNA follows: TGTGCCAGCAGAGAGGAGGCAGGGTGGTATCAGCCCCAGCATTTT. Amino acids: CASREEAGWYQPQHF.